Listed below are T cell receptor beta chains from one sample, sequenced in a study of PD-1 blockade in classical Hodgkin lymphoma. Measured with immunoSEQ multiplex PCR; TCRdb has only the in-frame clones, and not every one. Of roughly 16,000 clones listed, roughly 85% were seen once; the top ten hold about 14%. The sample in question was peripheral blood mononuclear cells (PBMCs), obtained before the fourth cycle of nivolumab. The receptors stem from a human donor with classical Hodgkin lymphoma. Each CDR3 is given with its conserved first and last residue. Each record gives: V gene, clone size, D gene, J gene, CDR3 protein, CDR3 DNA. D genes are given only for firm matches. Rows give clone size only sometimes, using once, few, many, or a class for an expanded clone.

>TRBV5-1|NA|NA|TRBJ1-5
CASPRPQHF
TGCGCCAGCCCTCGGCCCCAGCATTTT
>TRBV16|NA|TRBD1|TRBJ1-4
CASSQSGQGLWKLFF
TGTGCCAGCAGCCAATCGGGACAGGGTTTGTGGAAACTGTTTTTT
>TRBV5-1|NA|NA|TRBJ1-1
CASSLGAPQGSTEAFF
TGCGCCAGCAGCTTGGGGGCGCCCCAAGGCAGCACTGAAGCTTTCTTT
>TRBV7-9|NA|NA|TRBJ1-2
CASSPLGLYGYTF
TGTGCCAGCAGCCCCCTCGGACTGTATGGCTACACCTTC
>TRBV5-1|NA|NA|TRBJ2-7
CATSQEGTPYEQYF
TGCGCCACCTCGCAGGAAGGGACACCTTACGAGCAGTACTTC
>TRBV7-9|NA|NA|TRBJ1-4
CASSLLGISTNEKLFF
TGTGCCAGCAGCTTACTGGGAATTTCAACTAATGAAAAACTGTTTTTT
>TRBV7-9|NA|TRBD1|TRBJ1-3
CASSPQGASSGNTIYF
TGTGCCAGCAGCCCACAGGGGGCTAGCTCTGGAAACACCATATATTTT
>TRBV5-5|few|TRBD2|TRBJ2-5
CASSLSSGGGASLETQYF
TGTGCCAGCAGCTTGAGCTCGGGCGGGGGGGCAAGTCTGGAGACCCAGTACTTC
>TRBV7-9|NA|NA|TRBJ2-5
CASSFGPPREETQYF
TGTGCCAGCAGCTTTGGACCCCCCAGGGAAGAGACCCAGTACTTC
>TRBV5-1|NA|NA|TRBJ1-3
CASSKMDIFSGNTIYF
TGCGCCAGCAGCAAAATGGACATTTTCTCTGGAAACACCATATATTTT
>TRBV7-9|NA|TRBD2|TRBJ2-3
CASSLAWGGSDTQYF
TGTGCCAGCAGCTTAGCGTGGGGGGGATCAGATACGCAGTATTTT
>TRBV6-1|NA|TRBD2|TRBJ2-3
CASSANRGTSGGVDTQYF
TGTGCCAGCAGTGCCAACCGGGGGACTAGCGGGGGGGTAGATACGCAGTATTTT
>TRBV2|NA|NA|TRBJ1-4
CASSTNRATEKLFF
TGTGCCAGCAGCACCAACAGGGCAACGGAAAAACTGTTTTTT
>TRBV5-1|NA|TRBD2|TRBJ2-1
CASSPGLEGHEQFF
TGCGCCAGCAGCCCGGGACTAGAGGGTCATGAGCAGTTCTTC
>TRBV5-1|few|NA|TRBJ1-1
CASSLKGTGSEAFF
TGCGCCAGCAGCTTGAAGGGAACTGGATCTGAAGCTTTCTTT
>TRBV7-8|NA|TRBD1|TRBJ1-2
CASSDDRVLGGYTF
TGTGCCAGCAGCGACGACAGGGTGCTAGGTGGCTACACCTTC
>TRBV5-1|NA|NA|TRBJ2-7
CASSSNSYEQYF
TGCGCCAGCAGCTCTAACTCCTACGAGCAGTACTTC
>TRBV6-9|NA|NA|TRBJ1-5
CASSFRGYGQPQHF
TGTGCCAGCAGTTTCCGAGGGTATGGTCAGCCCCAGCATTTT
>TRBV5-1|NA|NA|TRBJ1-4
CASSATQTTNEKLFF
TGCGCCAGCAGCGCGACCCAGACAACTAATGAAAAACTGTTTTTT
>TRBV6-1|NA|NA|TRBJ2-4
CASSEGFTDIQYF
TGTGCCAGCAGTGAAGGGTTTACGGACATTCAGTACTTC
>TRBV6-6|NA|NA|TRBJ1-1
CASSSFPANTEAFF
TGTGCCAGCAGTTCCTTCCCAGCGAACACTGAAGCTTTCTTT
>TRBV7-8|NA|NA|TRBJ2-1
CASSLEGRSEQFF
TGTGCCAGCAGCTTAGAGGGGAGAAGTGAGCAGTTCTTC